Sequencing of this T cell receptor beta chain was carried out in a study of blood T cell repertoires in COVID-19. This clone has only one observation. Using immunoSEQ multiplex PCR, the repertoire was profiled, and TCRdb retains in-frame clones only, with some absent. The repertoire consists of about 140,000 clones, with 88% occurring once and the leading ten covering over 9.5%. The receptor's source is a man aged 45-65 years with active or convalescent COVID-19. Sequenced: peripheral blood.

CDR3 DNA sequence: TGTGCCAGCAGCTTGGGGGGACAGGGACTTCGAGAGACCCAGTACTTC. Translated, it gives CASSLGGQGLRETQYF. V usage is TRBV5-5 and J usage is TRBJ2-5, with 9 bases that match TRBD1. Germline loops: CDR1 SGHKS, CDR2 YYEKEE (reference sequence). The CDR3 contains 16 residues. The ends lost 0 bases at V and 4 bases at J; junction bases unmatched: 7.